Given below is one T cell receptor (beta chain) in context. Its antigen remains unidentified. UMIs were added to TCR cDNA along with a universal primer site when it was made by 5'RACE template switching. TCRdb itself ran the 5' RACE reads through MiXCR, one entry per CDR3 protein. The sample records about 73,000 distinct CDR3 sequences, almost 8% being singletons. The record originates from a study of T cells after yellow fever vaccination. The study's findings and limits: Abundant bulk-population clonotypes could contaminate the FACS-sorted repertoires.

Germline V gene sequence: CDR1 MNHEY, CDR2 SVGAGI. The V end was cut by 0 bases, the J end by 1 base, with 9 bases between. CDR3 length: 16 residues. The sample consisted of CD8+ T cells sorted from PBMCs, taken on the day of the yellow fever booster vaccination. This TCR derives from a man aged 25 to 40 who received the YFV17D yellow fever vaccine. The chain joins TRBV6-5 to TRBJ2-2; D not resolved. The CDR3 loop reads CASSYSGPMNTGELFF. The CDR3, as DNA: TGTGCCAGCAGTTACTCAGGGCCAATGAACACCGGGGAGCTGTTTTTT.